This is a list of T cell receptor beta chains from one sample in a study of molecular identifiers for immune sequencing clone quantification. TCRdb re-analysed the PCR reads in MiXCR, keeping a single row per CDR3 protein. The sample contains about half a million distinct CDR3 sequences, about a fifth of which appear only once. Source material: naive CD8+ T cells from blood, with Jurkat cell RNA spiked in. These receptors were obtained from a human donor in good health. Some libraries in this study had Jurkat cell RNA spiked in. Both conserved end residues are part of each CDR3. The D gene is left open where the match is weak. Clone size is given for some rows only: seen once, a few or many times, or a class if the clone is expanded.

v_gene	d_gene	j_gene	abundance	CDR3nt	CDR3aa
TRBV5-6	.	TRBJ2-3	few	TGTGCCAGCAGCTTGTATTTTCTAGATCCGGGGTCCCTCACAGATACGCAGTATTTT	CASSLYFLDPGSLTDTQYF
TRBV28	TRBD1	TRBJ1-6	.	TGTGCCAGCAGTTCAAGTCCGGGACAGCTTTTTCACTCCTATAATTCACCCCTCCACTTT	CASSSSPGQLFHSYNSPLHF
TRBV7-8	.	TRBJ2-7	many	TGTGCCAGCAGCTTAGGTATCGGCTCCGAGCAGTACTTC	CASSLGIGSEQYF
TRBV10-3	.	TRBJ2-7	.	TGTGCCATCAGTGAGTCCGGCAGGGAAGGGTACGAGCAGTACTTC	CAISESGREGYEQYF
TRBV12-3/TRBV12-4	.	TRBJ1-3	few	TGTGCCAGCAGTTTTGCCGTCGACACCATATATTTT	CASSFAVDTIYF
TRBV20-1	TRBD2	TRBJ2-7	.	TGCAGTGCTCCAAACTCACTAGCGGGAGGGCCTCTCCCTTACGAGCAGTACTTC	CSAPNSLAGGPLPYEQYF
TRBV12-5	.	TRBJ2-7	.	TGTGCTAGTAGTAGTGAGATAGGAGCGGCCGAGCAGTACTTC	CASSSEIGAAEQYF
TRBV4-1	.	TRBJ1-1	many	TGCGCCAGCAGCCAAGTTAGGGGCAGTTACACTGAAGCTTTCTTT	CASSQVRGSYTEAFF
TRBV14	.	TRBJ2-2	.	TGTGCCAGCAGCCAAGATCAACGTTTTACCGGGGAGCTGTTTTTT	CASSQDQRFTGELFF
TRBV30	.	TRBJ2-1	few	TGTGCCTGGAGTGTACTCGCCGATGAGCAGTTCTTC	CAWSVLADEQFF
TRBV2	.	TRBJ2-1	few	TGTGCCAGCGAGGGGAGCTCCTACAATGAGCAGTTCTTC	CASEGSSYNEQFF
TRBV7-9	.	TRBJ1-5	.	TGTGCCAGCAGCTCTAGCGCAGGGGATAACTCTTTTTATAGCAATCAGCCCCGGCATTTT	CASSSSAGDNSFYSNQPRHF
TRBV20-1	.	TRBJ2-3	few	TGCAGTGCTAGGATTATGTTAGATACGCGGTATTTT	CSARIMLDTRYF
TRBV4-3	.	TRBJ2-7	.	TGCGCCAGCAGCCAAGGGCGGTCGGGGGTCGATAACTACGAGCAGTACTTC	CASSQGRSGVDNYEQYF
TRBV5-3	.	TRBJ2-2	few	TGTGCCAGCACTTTCCTGAGATACGGGGAGCTGTTTTTT	CASTFLRYGELFF
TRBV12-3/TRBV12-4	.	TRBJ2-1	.	TGTGCCAGCAGTTGGGCCAGTGGGAAGCATTACAATGAGCAGTTCTTC	CASSWASGKHYNEQFF
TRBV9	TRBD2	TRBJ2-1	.	TGTGCCAGCAGCGTCAGGACTAGCGGGTTCAATGAGCAGTTCTTC	CASSVRTSGFNEQFF
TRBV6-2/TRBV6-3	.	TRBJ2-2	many	TGTGCCAGCAGCCGCACTAGCCCGAGCACCGGGGAGCTGTTTTTT	CASSRTSPSTGELFF
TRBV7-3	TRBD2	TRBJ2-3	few	TGTGCCAGCTGCTTACGGTCTAGCGGTATGGGCACAGATACGCAGTATTTT	CASCLRSSGMGTDTQYF
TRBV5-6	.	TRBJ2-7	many	TGTGCCAGCACCCGGAGGTCGGCGGGGAGCCCCTACGAGCAGTACTTC	CASTRRSAGSPYEQYF
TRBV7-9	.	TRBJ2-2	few	TGTGCCAGCGGGATTGGGGGTGGCACCGGGGAGCTGTTTTTT	CASGIGGGTGELFF
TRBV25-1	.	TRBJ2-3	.	TGTGCCAGCAGCACCACGGGTGCAGATACGCAGTATTTT	CASSTTGADTQYF
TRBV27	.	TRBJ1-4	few	TGTGCCAGCAGTCCGGAACCGGGATCTGGGGTCGGAAAACTGTTTTTT	CASSPEPGSGVGKLFF
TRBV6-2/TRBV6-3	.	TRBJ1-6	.	TGTGCCAGCAGCTCACGAGGTGGGGGTAATCATTCACCCCTCCACTTT	CASSSRGGGNHSPLHF
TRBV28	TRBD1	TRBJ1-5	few	TGTGCCAGCAGTGGACAGGGGGGATATCAGCCCCAGCATTTT	CASSGQGGYQPQHF
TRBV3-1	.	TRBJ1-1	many	TGTGCCAGCAGCCAAGATTGGGGCTACACTGAAGCTTTCTTT	CASSQDWGYTEAFF
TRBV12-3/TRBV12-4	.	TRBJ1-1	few	TGTGCCAGCAGTTTGACCAGTGGGTCGTGGACTGAAGCTTTCTTT	CASSLTSGSWTEAFF
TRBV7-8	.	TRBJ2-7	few	TGTGCCAGCAGCTTAAAGGCTGGGGCAGACTACGAGCAGTACTTC	CASSLKAGADYEQYF
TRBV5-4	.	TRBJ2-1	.	TGTGCCAGCAGCTTGTTTATAAGCTCCTACAATGAGCAGTTCTTC	CASSLFISSYNEQFF